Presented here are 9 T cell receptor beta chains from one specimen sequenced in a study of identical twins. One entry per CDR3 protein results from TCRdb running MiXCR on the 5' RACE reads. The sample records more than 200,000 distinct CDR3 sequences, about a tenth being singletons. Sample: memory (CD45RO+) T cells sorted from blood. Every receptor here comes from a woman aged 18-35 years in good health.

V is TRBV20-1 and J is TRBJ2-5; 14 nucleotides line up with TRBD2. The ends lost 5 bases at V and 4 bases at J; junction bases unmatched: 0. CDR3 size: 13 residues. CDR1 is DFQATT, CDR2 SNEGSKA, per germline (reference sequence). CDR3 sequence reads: CSAGLAGGETQYF. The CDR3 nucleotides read TGCAGTGCTGGACTAGCGGGAGGAGAGACCCAGTACTTC.

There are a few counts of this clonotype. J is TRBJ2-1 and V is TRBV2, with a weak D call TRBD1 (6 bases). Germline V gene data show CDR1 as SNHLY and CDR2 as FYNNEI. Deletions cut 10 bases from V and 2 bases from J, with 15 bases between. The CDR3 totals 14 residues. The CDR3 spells CATNWRQAYNEQFF. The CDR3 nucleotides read TGTGCCACCAACTGGAGACAGGCCTACAATGAGCAGTTCTTC.

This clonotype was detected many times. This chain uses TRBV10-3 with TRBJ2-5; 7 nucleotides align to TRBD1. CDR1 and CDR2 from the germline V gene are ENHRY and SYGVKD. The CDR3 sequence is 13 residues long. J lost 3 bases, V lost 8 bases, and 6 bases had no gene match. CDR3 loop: CAIPGQDKETQYF. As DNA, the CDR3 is TGTGCCATCCCCGGACAGGACAAAGAGACCCAGTACTTC.

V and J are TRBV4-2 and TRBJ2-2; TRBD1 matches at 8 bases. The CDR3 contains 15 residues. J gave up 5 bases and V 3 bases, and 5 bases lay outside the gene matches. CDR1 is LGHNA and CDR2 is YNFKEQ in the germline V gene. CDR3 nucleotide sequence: TGTGCCAGCAGCCAGGATACAGGGGGAACCGGGGAGCTGTTTTTT. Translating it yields CASSQDTGGTGELFF.

The CDR3 DNA is TGCGCCAGCAGCTTGGGGGGGATAGGGGCAGATACGCAGTATTTT. Encoded protein: CASSLGGIGADTQYF. The chain joins TRBV5-1 to TRBJ2-3, with D perhaps given as TRBD1 or TRBD2 (5 bases each). The ends were cut back, 0 bases at V and 4 bases at J, with 12 bases in the middle. CDR3 length: 15 amino acids. Germline V CDR1 and CDR2: SGHRS, YFSETQ. Supplemented by reference TRBV5-1 and TRBJ2-3, the full variable domain reads KAGVTQTPRYLIKTRGQQVTLSCSPISGHRSVSWYQQTPGQGLQFLFEYFSETQRNKGNFPGRFSGRQFSNSRSEMNVSTLELGDSALYLCASSLGGIGADTQYFGPGTRLTVL.

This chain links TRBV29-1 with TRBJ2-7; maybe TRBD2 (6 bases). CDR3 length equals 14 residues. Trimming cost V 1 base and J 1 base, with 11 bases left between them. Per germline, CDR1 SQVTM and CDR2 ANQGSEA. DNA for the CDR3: TGCAGCGTTGAAGGGGGTAGCGGTTCCTACGAGCAGTACTTC. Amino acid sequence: CSVEGGSGSYEQYF.

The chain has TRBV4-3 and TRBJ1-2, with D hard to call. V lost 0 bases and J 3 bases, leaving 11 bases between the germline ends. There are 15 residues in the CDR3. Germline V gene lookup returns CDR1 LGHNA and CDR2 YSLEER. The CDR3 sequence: CASSQEREGDYGYTF. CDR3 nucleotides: TGCGCCAGCAGCCAAGAACGCGAGGGAGACTATGGCTACACCTTC.

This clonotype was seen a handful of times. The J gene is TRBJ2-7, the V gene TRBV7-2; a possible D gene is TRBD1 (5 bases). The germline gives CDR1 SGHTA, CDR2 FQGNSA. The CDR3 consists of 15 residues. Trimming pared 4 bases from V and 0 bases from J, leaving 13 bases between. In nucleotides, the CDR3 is TGTGCCAGCAGCTCTAGGGGTTGGAGCTCCTACGAGCAGTACTTC. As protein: CASSSRGWSSYEQYF.

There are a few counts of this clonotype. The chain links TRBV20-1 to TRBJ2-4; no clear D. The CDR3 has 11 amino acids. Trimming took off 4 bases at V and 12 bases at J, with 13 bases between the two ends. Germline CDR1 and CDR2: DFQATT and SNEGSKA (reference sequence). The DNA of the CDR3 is TGCAGTGCTACCAGATCGACAAATCAGTACTTC. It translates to CSATRSTNQYF.